This T cell receptor (beta chain) was recorded in a study of cytomegalovirus exposure and HLA in healthy donors. Study-wide results and limits: Researchers reported from a later analysis that most CMV-associated TCR beta chains appeared HLA-restricted. A classifier reportedly called cytomegalovirus status with high sensitivity and specificity.

CDR3 length equals 14 residues. In germline, CDR1 is MNHEY, CDR2 SVGAGI. Trimming shortened V by 10 bases and J by 6 bases, and 18 bases separated the two germline ends. PCR was performed using 60 Vbeta and 13 Jbeta primers. As handled by the study authors: Unique TCR beta chains numbered about 72 million in a later analysis, with roughly 10 million shared. Libraries were prepared by immunoSEQ multiplex PCR; TCRdb keeps only in-frame clonotypes and omits some of them. D and trimming were read from the DNA, whereas the V and J calls and clone size are those reported in that table. Among about 140,000 clones listed, almost 80% were seen once. In regard to this clone: Its matching antigen is unknown.

The chain has TRBV6-5 and TRBJ1-4; weak D call: TRBD1 (6 bases). This receptor was identified in a man between 18 and 35 years old in good health and CMV-seronegative. Sequencing was performed on PBMCs. CDR3: CATRGGVFHEKLFF. As DNA, the CDR3 is TGTGCCACGCGAGGGGGAGTGTTTCATGAAAAACTGTTTTTT.